This is a list of T cell receptor beta chains from one sample in a study of molecular identifiers for immune sequencing clone quantification. TCRdb re-analysed the PCR reads in MiXCR, keeping a single row per CDR3 protein. This table has 490,000 or so distinct CDR3 sequences, 25% appearing once. The source material was naive CD8+ T cells from blood, with Jurkat cell RNA spiked in. The receptor source for this set is a human donor in good health. Some libraries in this study had Jurkat cell RNA spiked in. CDR3s include the opening cysteine and the closing phenylalanine or tryptophan. Each record gives: D gene, CDR3 length, V gene, J gene, clone size, CDR3 protein, CDR3 DNA. D genes are given only for firm matches. Not every row has a clone size; where given, it reads once, few, many or a size class.

>.|15|TRBV6-5|TRBJ2-7|few
CASSYQVSSSYEQYF
TGTGCCAGCAGTTACCAGGTCTCGAGCTCCTACGAGCAGTACTTC
>.|11|TRBV20-1|TRBJ2-7|.
CSARLGYEQYF
TGCAGTGCAAGACTGGGCTACGAGCAGTACTTC
>TRBD2|16|TRBV24-1|TRBJ2-1|few
CATSDRSGMFYNEQFF
TGTGCCACCAGTGATCGTAGCGGGATGTTTTACAATGAGCAGTTCTTC
>.|12|TRBV6-2/TRBV6-3|TRBJ1-2|.
CASGGGHYGYTF
TGTGCCAGCGGAGGAGGCCACTATGGCTACACCTTC
>.|12|TRBV7-9|TRBJ2-7|many
CASSLVQYEQYF
TGTGCCAGCAGCTTAGTGCAGTACGAGCAGTACTTC
>TRBD1|15|TRBV7-3|TRBJ1-1|few
CASSLGTGARTEAFF
TGTGCCAGCAGCTTGGGGACAGGGGCGCGGACTGAAGCTTTCTTT
>TRBD2|17|TRBV7-9|TRBJ2-1|.
CASSPPTSGSSYNEQFF
TGTGCCAGCAGCCCGCCCACCAGCGGGAGCTCCTACAATGAGCAGTTCTTC
>TRBD1|13|TRBV5-7|TRBJ2-7|.
CASRRTGSHEQYF
TGTGCCAGCAGACGGACAGGCTCCCACGAGCAGTACTTC
>.|12|TRBV12-3/TRBV12-4|TRBJ2-3|many
CASSSDLVTQYF
TGTGCCAGCAGTTCCGACCTCGTTACGCAGTATTTT
>.|11|TRBV2|TRBJ2-3|many
CASPVGDTQYF
TGTGCCAGTCCGGTCGGGGATACGCAGTATTTT
>.|15|TRBV6-2/TRBV6-3|TRBJ2-3|many
CASSYSLASPDTQYF
TGTGCCAGCAGTTACTCATTAGCTAGTCCAGATACGCAGTATTTT
>TRBD1|14|TRBV4-3|TRBJ2-7|few
CASSSRTGTDEQYF
TGCGCCAGCAGCTCACGGACAGGCACCGACGAGCAGTACTTC
>TRBD1|16|TRBV7-9|TRBJ1-5|many
CASSPIDRDSNQPQHF
TGTGCCAGCAGCCCCATCGACAGGGACAGCAATCAGCCCCAGCATTTT
>.|16|TRBV4-3|TRBJ2-5|many
CASSPLGGEVLETQYF
TGCGCCAGCAGCCCCCTTGGCGGGGAGGTTCTGGAGACCCAGTACTTC
>TRBD2|20|TRBV24-1|TRBJ2-3|.
CATSDTPGVGLAGHTDTQYF
TGTGCCACCAGTGACACTCCGGGAGTAGGACTAGCGGGGCACACAGATACGCAGTATTTT
>.|13|TRBV9|TRBJ1-1|few
CASSVGGGAEAFF
TGTGCCAGCAGCGTGGGAGGCGGGGCCGAAGCTTTCTTT
>TRBD1|17|TRBV6-6|TRBJ1-1|few
CASSYPKRTGVNTEAFF
TGTGCCAGCAGTTACCCCAAACGGACAGGAGTGAACACTGAAGCTTTCTTT
>.|15|TRBV19|TRBJ1-5|.
CASSIAIWEGQPQHF
TGTGCCAGTAGTATAGCGATCTGGGAGGGTCAGCCCCAGCATTTT
>TRBD1|15|TRBV5-1|TRBJ1-1|.
CASSLGQGEIPEAFF
TGCGCCAGCAGCTTGGGACAGGGGGAGATTCCTGAAGCTTTCTTT
>.|14|TRBV30|TRBJ1-3|few
CAWSDDRPGNTIYF
TGTGCCTGGAGTGATGACAGACCTGGAAACACCATATATTTT
>.|14|TRBV30|TRBJ2-7|many
CAWSEGSSSYEQYF
TGTGCCTGGAGCGAGGGCAGTAGCTCCTACGAGCAGTACTTC
>.|12|TRBV25-1|TRBJ1-1|many
CASSAGNTEAFF
TGTGCCAGCAGTGCAGGGAACACTGAAGCTTTCTTT
>.|15|TRBV20-1|TRBJ1-2|.
CSAPPSIQGVYGYTF
TGCAGTGCTCCTCCTTCCATCCAAGGGGTCTATGGCTACACCTTC
>TRBD1|17|TRBV11-2|TRBJ2-6|once
CASRDRGDGSGANVLTF
TGTGCCAGCCGGGACAGGGGAGATGGCTCTGGGGCCAACGTCCTGACTTTC
>.|14|TRBV7-2|TRBJ2-5|.
CASSLLGIQETPYF
TGTGCCAGCAGCTTACTGGGGATCCAAGAGACCCCGTACTTC
>TRBD1|16|TRBV4-1|TRBJ1-1|few
CASSQTGGRVNTEAFF
TGCGCCAGCAGCCAAACAGGGGGTCGGGTGAACACTGAAGCTTTCTTT
>TRBD1|17|TRBV27|TRBJ2-2|few
CASSPSTGSGGTGELFF
TGTGCCAGCAGTCCGTCTACAGGGTCAGGGGGCACCGGGGAGCTGTTTTTT
>TRBD2|15|TRBV5-6|TRBJ2-1|few
CASSLAGTSGYEQFF
TGTGCCAGCAGCTTGGCCGGGACTAGCGGCTACGAGCAGTTCTTC
>TRBD2|16|TRBV4-2|TRBJ2-3|.
CASSQKLAGVSDTQYF
TGTGCCAGCAGCCAAAAACTAGCGGGAGTCTCAGATACGCAGTATTTT
>TRBD2|20|TRBV6-6|TRBJ2-4|few
CASSYSGLAGEFWARYIQYF
TGTGCCAGCAGTTACTCGGGACTAGCGGGAGAGTTTTGGGCCCGGTACATTCAGTACTTC
>TRBD1|16|TRBV4-3|TRBJ1-2|.
CASSQEHRGRDYGYTF
TGCGCCAGCAGCCAAGAACACAGGGGGCGGGACTATGGCTACACCTTC
>TRBD1|15|TRBV6-2/TRBV6-3|TRBJ2-7|many
CASSKQGPASYEQYF
TGTGCCAGCAGCAAACAGGGGCCTGCCTCCTACGAGCAGTACTTC
>.|16|TRBV12-5|TRBJ2-3|.
CASATSVGRDTDTQYF
TGTGCTAGTGCCACATCCGTCGGGCGGGATACCGATACGCAGTATTTT
>.|16|TRBV5-6|TRBJ2-5|few
CASSSLYPGTEETQYF
TGTGCCAGCAGCTCACTTTACCCCGGGACGGAAGAGACCCAGTACTTC
>.|15|TRBV12-3/TRBV12-4|TRBJ2-1|few
CASSPIGGDPNEQFF
TGTGCCAGCAGTCCTATAGGAGGCGACCCCAATGAGCAGTTCTTC
>TRBD1|14|TRBV5-4|TRBJ2-7|.
CASSYGDRTYEQYF
TGTGCCAGCAGCTATGGGGACAGAACCTACGAGCAGTACTTC
>TRBD2|14|TRBV29-1|TRBJ2-2|many
CSVGGLPNTGELFF
TGCAGCGTTGGGGGACTACCTAACACCGGGGAGCTGTTTTTT
>.|13|TRBV24-1|TRBJ2-2|few
CATSEHSTGELFF
TGTGCCACCAGTGAACATAGCACCGGGGAGCTGTTTTTT
>TRBD1|16|TRBV6-2/TRBV6-3|TRBJ1-2|few
CASTLRDSRFLYGYTF
TGTGCCAGCACCCTCCGGGACAGCCGATTCCTCTATGGCTACACCTTC
>.|11|TRBV20-1|TRBJ2-1|.
CSAIRDNEQFF
TGCAGTGCTATACGGGACAATGAGCAGTTCTTC
>TRBD1|16|TRBV6-2/TRBV6-3|TRBJ2-7|.
CASSYSGTAPSYEQYF
TGTGCCAGCAGTTACTCCGGGACAGCACCTTCCTACGAGCAGTACTTC
>TRBD1|18|TRBV7-9|TRBJ2-5|many
CASSTQKHTGQVQETQYF
TGTGCCAGCAGCACCCAAAAACACACGGGACAGGTCCAAGAGACCCAGTACTTC